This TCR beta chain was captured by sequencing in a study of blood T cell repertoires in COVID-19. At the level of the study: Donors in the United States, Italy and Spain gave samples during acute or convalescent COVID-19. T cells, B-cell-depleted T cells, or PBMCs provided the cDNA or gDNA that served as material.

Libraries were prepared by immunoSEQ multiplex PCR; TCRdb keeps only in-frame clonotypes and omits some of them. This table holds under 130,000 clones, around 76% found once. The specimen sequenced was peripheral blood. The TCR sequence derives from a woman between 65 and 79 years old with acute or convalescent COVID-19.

CDR3 sequence (DNA): TGCGCCAGCAGCTACGGACAGGCCTATGGCTACACCTTC. Translated: CASSYGQAYGYTF. The chain is built from TRBV5-1 and TRBJ1-2, with 7 bases matching TRBD1. Trimming cost V 3 bases and J 4 bases; bases outside gene matches: 3. The CDR3 has 13 residues. CDR1 and CDR2 (germline): SGHRS, YFSETQ. Filled out from reference TRBV5-1 and TRBJ1-2, the complete variable domain reads KAGVTQTPRYLIKTRGQQVTLSCSPISGHRSVSWYQQTPGQGLQFLFEYFSETQRNKGNFPGRFSGRQFSNSRSEMNVSTLELGDSALYLCASSYGQAYGYTFGSGTRLTVV.